This passage covers 11 T cell receptor beta chains from one sample sequenced in a study of early T cells in non-severe SARS-CoV-2 infection. In TCRdb, the 5' RACE reads were re-called with MiXCR into one record per CDR3 protein. This table holds 70,000 to 95,000 distinct CDR3 sequences, roughly 15% found once. The specimen sequenced was whole blood. These receptors all stem from an adult who was a healthcare worker with PCR-confirmed SARS-CoV-2 infection or an uninfected control (not recorded which).

This chain links TRBV2 with TRBJ1-1; D remains unclear. Trimming removed 6 bases from V and 7 bases from J, with 15 bases in between. The length of the CDR3 is 13 residues. From germline, CDR1 is SNHLY and CDR2 FYNNEI. Here the CDR3 reads CASSIGPSGEAFF. DNA for the CDR3: TGTGCCAGCAGCATCGGCCCCAGCGGTGAAGCTTTCTTT.

This clonotype was counted between two and nine times. This chain connects TRBV2 to TRBJ1-5; 9 bases agree with TRBD1. V lost 8 bases, J lost 4 bases, and 9 bases stayed unmatched. Looked up from germline, CDR1 is SNHLY and CDR2 is FYNNEI. The CDR3 length is 15 residues. Written as DNA, the CDR3 is TGTGCCAGCGGTGGAAGGGGACAGGGAAATCAGCCCCAGCATTTT. This sequence encodes CASGGRGQGNQPQHF.

The chain uses TRBV11-2 and TRBJ1-5, with a tentative D call TRBD1 (5 bases). There are 13 residues in the CDR3. Between the trimmed V and J ends, which lost 5 bases and 7 bases, there was a span of 12 bases. Germline V gives CDR1 SGHAT, CDR2 FQNNGV. CDR3: CASSADSSQPQHF. The CDR3 nucleotides read TGTGCCAGCAGCGCAGACAGTTCCCAGCCCCAGCATTTT.

This clonotype was detected only once. The CDR3 reads CSVSRGTTQPQHF. The CDR3 coding sequence is TGCAGCGTGAGCCGGGGGACGACTCAGCCCCAGCATTTT. The chain carries TRBV29-1 and TRBJ1-5; D might be TRBD1 (5 bases). The CDR3 is made up of 13 amino acids. With 6 bases removed from V and 6 bases from J, the gap between germline ends came to 15 bases. The germline V gene has CDR1 SQVTM and CDR2 ANQGSEA.

This chain uses TRBV4-1 with TRBJ2-1, with 8 nucleotides matching TRBD1. Trimming at V came to 7 bases and at J to 9 bases, leaving 17 bases not matched to a gene. The germline V gene has CDR1 MGHRA and CDR2 YSYEKL. This CDR3 region has 16 residues. CDR3 coding DNA: TGCGCCAGCACCCTAATACCTGAGACAGGGGTCCGTGAGCAGTTCTTC. Amino acid sequence: CASTLIPETGVREQFF.

J is TRBJ1-5 and V is TRBV5-1; possible D gene TRBD1, 6 bases. The V end lost 0 bases, the J end lost 5 bases, and 9 bases lay between the germline ends. Germline assignment: CDR1 SGHRS and CDR2 YFSETQ. The CDR3 spans 14 residues. CDR3: CASSLEAGDQPQHF. CDR3 DNA sequence: TGCGCCAGCAGCTTGGAGGCAGGGGATCAGCCCCAGCATTTT.

The gene calls are TRBV29-1 and TRBJ1-4; TRBD1 is a possible D gene (5 bases). V lost 7 bases and J 10 bases, leaving 16 bases between the germline ends. Germline V gene lookup returns CDR1 SQVTM and CDR2 ANQGSEA. The CDR3 sequence is 12 residues long. The DNA for the CDR3 is TGCAGCGGGGGGGGTGAGATCGGAAAACTGTTTTTT. This codes for CSGGGEIGKLFF. Based on the CDR3 plus reference TRBV29-1 and TRBJ1-4, the full variable domain is SAVISQKPSRDICQRGTSLTIQCQVDSQVTMMFWYRQQPGQSLTLIATANQGSEATYESGFVIDKFPISRPNLTFSTLTVSNMSPEDSSIYLCSGGGEIGKLFFGSGTQLSVL.

The sample holds a few counts of this clonotype. The genes are TRBV6-6 and TRBJ1-5; a possible D gene is TRBD1 (6 bases). The CDR3 has 16 residues. V lost 2 bases and J 1 base, leaving 12 bases between the germline ends. CDR1 is MNHNY and CDR2 is SVGAGI in the germline V gene (reference sequence). The CDR3 loop is CASSYNRALSNQPQHF. The CDR3 region has the DNA TGTGCCAGCAGTTACAACAGGGCTCTGAGCAATCAGCCCCAGCATTTT.

This clonotype was seen only a few times. The chain recombines TRBV18 with TRBJ1-1, with D possibly being TRBD1 (6 bases). The CDR3 is 15 amino acids. Germline CDR1 KGHSH, CDR2 LQKENI. V was cut by 3 bases and J by 0 bases, with 11 bases left in between. CDR3 bases: TGTGCCAGCTCACCTGACAGGCCGATGAACACTGAAGCTTTCTTT. Amino acid sequence: CASSPDRPMNTEAFF.

This clonotype was observed a handful of times. CDR3 in amino acids: CAWTGIGRETQYF. The CDR3 DNA sequence: TGTGCCTGGACGGGTATCGGCCGGGAGACCCAGTACTTC. The chain links TRBV30 to TRBJ2-5; D is unclear. Per germline, CDR1 GTSNPN and CDR2 SVGIG (reference sequence). Trimming cost V 4 bases and J 5 bases, with 14 bases left between them. The CDR3 is made up of 13 amino acids.

This clonotype was seen a handful of times. The chain is built from TRBV7-3 and TRBJ2-3, with D perhaps being TRBD1 or TRBD2 (5 bases each). Trimming removed 6 bases at V and 10 bases at J, with 17 bases between. Germline assignment: CDR1 SGHTA and CDR2 FQGTGA. This CDR3 spans 13 amino acids. The CDR3 DNA follows: TGTGCCAGCAGTATTGGGGGTAACCCGGCGCAGTATTTT. As protein: CASSIGGNPAQYF.